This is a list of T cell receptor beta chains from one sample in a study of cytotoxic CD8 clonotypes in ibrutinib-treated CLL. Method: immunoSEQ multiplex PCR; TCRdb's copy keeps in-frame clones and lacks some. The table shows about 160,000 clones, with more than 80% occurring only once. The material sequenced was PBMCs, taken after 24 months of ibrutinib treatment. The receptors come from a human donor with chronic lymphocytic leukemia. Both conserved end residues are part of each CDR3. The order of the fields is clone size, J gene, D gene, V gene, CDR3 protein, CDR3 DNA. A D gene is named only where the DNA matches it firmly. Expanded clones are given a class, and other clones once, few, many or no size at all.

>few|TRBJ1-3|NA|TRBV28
CASTFVNTIYF
TGTGCCAGCACTTTCGTAAACACCATATATTTT
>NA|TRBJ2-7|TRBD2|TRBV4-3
CASSQGLAGGSYEQYF
TGCGCCAGCAGCCAAGGCCTAGCGGGAGGGTCCTACGAGCAGTACTTC
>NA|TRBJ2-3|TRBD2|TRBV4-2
CASSRVQGVAGGRTDTQYF
TGTGCCAGCAGCCGCGTACAGGGCGTAGCGGGAGGTCGCACAGATACGCAGTATTTT
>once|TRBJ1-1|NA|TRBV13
CASIRGTEAFF
TGTGCCAGCATTCGCGGGACTGAAGCTTTCTTT
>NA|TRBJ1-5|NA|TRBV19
CATSRGQRNQPQHF
TGTGCCACCTCCCGGGGGCAGCGCAATCAGCCCCAGCATTTT
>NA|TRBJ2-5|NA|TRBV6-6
CASSLSEETQYF
TGTGCCAGCAGTCTTAGCGAGGAGACCCAGTACTTC
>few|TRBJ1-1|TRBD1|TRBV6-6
CASWWDRVTEAFF
TGTGCCAGCTGGTGGGACAGGGTAACTGAAGCTTTCTTT
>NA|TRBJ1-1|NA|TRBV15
CATSRKGRSNTEAFF
TGTGCCACCAGCAGAAAGGGGCGGTCGAACACTGAAGCTTTCTTT
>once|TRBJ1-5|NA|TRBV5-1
CASSFGELSGQPQHF
TGCGCCAGCAGCTTTGGGGAACTATCGGGCCAGCCCCAGCATTTT
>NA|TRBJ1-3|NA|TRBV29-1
CSVDSASGNTIYF
TGCAGCGTTGACAGCGCCTCTGGAAACACCATATATTTT
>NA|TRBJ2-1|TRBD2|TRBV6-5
CASSYSAGGYEQFF
TGTGCCAGCAGTTACTCGGCGGGGGGGTACGAGCAGTTCTTC
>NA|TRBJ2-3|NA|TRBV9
CASSTPFTDTQYF
TGTGCCAGCAGCACCCCCTTCACAGATACGCAGTATTTT
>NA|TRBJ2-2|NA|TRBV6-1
CASSEGLGANGELFF
TGTGCCAGCAGTGAAGGGCTGGGGGCGAACGGGGAGCTGTTTTTT
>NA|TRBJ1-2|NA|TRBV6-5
CASREGEAGYTF
TGTGCCAGCAGAGAAGGGGAGGCTGGCTACACCTTC
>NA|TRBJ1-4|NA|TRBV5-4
CASSFPEFGELFF
TGTGCCAGCAGCTTTCCAGAATTTGGTGAACTGTTTTTT
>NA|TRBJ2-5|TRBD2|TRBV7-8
CASSLVPPFSGGPIETQYF
TGTGCCAGCAGCTTAGTCCCCCCTTTTAGCGGGGGGCCCATCGAGACCCAGTACTTC
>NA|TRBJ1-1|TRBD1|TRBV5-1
CASSVRTGDGDTEAFF
TGCGCCAGCAGCGTCCGGACAGGGGATGGAGACACTGAAGCTTTCTTT
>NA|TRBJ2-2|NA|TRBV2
CASSGDTGELFF
TGTGCCAGCAGTGGGGACACCGGGGAGCTGTTTTTT
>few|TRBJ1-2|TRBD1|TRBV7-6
CASSPRQGGGYTF
TGTGCCAGCAGCCCGAGGCAGGGGGGGGGCTACACCTTC
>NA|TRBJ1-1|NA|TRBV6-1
CASSEWGATEAFF
TGTGCCAGCAGTGAGTGGGGGGCCACTGAAGCTTTCTTT
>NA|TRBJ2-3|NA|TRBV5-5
CASSRKGGSTDTQYF
TGTGCCAGCAGCCGGAAGGGTGGGAGCACAGATACGCAGTATTTT
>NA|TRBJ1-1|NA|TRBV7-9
CASSLELGMAEAFF
TGTGCCAGCAGCTTAGAACTGGGGATGGCTGAAGCTTTCTTT
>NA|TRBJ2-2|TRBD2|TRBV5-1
CASSLLRGRANTGELFF
TGCGCCAGCAGCTTGTTGCGCGGGAGGGCCAACACCGGGGAGCTGTTTTTT
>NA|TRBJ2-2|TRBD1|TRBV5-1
CASSLDRVLNTGELFF
TGCGCCAGCAGCTTAGACAGGGTCCTAAACACCGGGGAGCTGTTTTTT
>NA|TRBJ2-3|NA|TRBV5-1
CASSLTTTGTDTQYF
TGCGCCAGCAGCCTTACGACGACAGGCACAGATACGCAGTATTTT
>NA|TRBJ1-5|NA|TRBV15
CATSSLLGQPQHF
TGTGCCACCAGCTCATTACTGGGACAGCCCCAGCATTTT
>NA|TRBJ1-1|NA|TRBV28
CASSPKQNTEAFF
TGTGCCAGCAGCCCTAAACAGAACACTGAAGCTTTCTTT
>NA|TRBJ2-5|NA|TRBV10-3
CAISARGDSETQYF
TGTGCCATCAGTGCCAGGGGAGATTCAGAGACCCAGTACTTC
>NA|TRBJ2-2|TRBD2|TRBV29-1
CSVVLAGGNTGELFF
TGCAGCGTTGTTCTAGCGGGGGGGAACACCGGGGAGCTGTTTTTT
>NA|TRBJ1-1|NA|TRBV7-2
CASSYPGTQAALVF
TGTGCCAGCAGCTACCCCGGGACCCAGGCCGCGCTGGTCTTT
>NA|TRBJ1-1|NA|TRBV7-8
CASSFRTRDSTEAFF
TGTGCCAGCAGCTTTAGAACTCGGGATTCCACTGAAGCTTTCTTT
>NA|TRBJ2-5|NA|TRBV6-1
CASSDKEVGKVETQYF
TGTGCCAGCAGTGATAAGGAAGTGGGGAAGGTAGAGACCCAGTACTTC
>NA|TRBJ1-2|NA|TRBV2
CASRWGPAINYGYTF
TGTGCCAGCAGGTGGGGACCGGCGATTAACTATGGCTACACCTTC
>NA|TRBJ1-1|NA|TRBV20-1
CSAGEFSEAFF
TGCAGTGCGGGGGAGTTTTCTGAAGCTTTCTTT
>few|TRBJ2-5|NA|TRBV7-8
CASSLATDFAGATQYF
TGTGCCAGCAGCTTAGCGACGGACTTTGCGGGGGCAACCCAGTACTTC
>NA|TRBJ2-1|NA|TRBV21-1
CASSNGLSAGGLLSSYNEQFF
TGTGCCAGCAGCAATGGGTTGTCCGCGGGGGGCCTCCTGAGCTCCTACAATGAGCAGTTCTTC
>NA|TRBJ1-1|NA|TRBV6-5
CASSRDTEAFF
TGTGCCAGCAGTAGGGACACTGAAGCTTTCTTT
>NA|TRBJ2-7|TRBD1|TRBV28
CASSQAGTGSDEQYF
TGTGCCAGCAGTCAGGCCGGGACAGGGTCTGATGAGCAGTACTTC
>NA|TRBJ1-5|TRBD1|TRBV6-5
CASRPGGTGNQPQHF
TGTGCCAGCAGGCCCGGGGGGACAGGCAATCAGCCCCAGCATTTT
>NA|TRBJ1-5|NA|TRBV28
CASRSASGNQPQHF
TGTGCCAGCAGGTCAGCCTCGGGCAATCAGCCCCAGCATTTT
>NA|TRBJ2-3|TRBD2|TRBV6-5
CASRLSGGREDTQYF
TGTGCCAGCAGACTTAGCGGGGGGCGGGAAGATACGCAGTATTTT
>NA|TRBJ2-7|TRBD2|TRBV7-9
CASSPRVGRELSYEQYF
TGTGCCAGCAGCCCCCGGGTCGGGAGGGAACTCTCCTACGAGCAGTACTTC
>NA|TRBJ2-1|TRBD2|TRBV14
CASSPGLGREQFF
TGTGCCAGCAGTCCCGGACTAGGAAGGGAGCAGTTCTTC